The 32 T cell receptor beta chains below all came from one sample that was sequenced in a study of blood T cells in healthy people across ages (dated by TCRdb to the mid-2010s). The receptor library was made with 5' RACE. Sequencer: Illumina HiSeq 2500. A second PCR of about 7 to 12 cycles was performed with a sample-barcoded 5' primer and a J-beta primer mix. Clones were called with MiXCR by TCRdb after fastp trimmed the public reads at Q25, and only in-frame beta chains were retained. CDR3 protein duplicates are merged, each entry listing the most common genes and DNA. In this sample the table shows roughly 550,000 distinct CDR3 sequences, more than 20% of which occur a single time. Roughly 10% of the sample lies in the top ten. The same data also went into a second study, on T cells of mothers and their children.

The sample consisted of blood. The receptors originated from a boy aged 5-17 years in good health.

This clonotype was observed a handful of times. V is TRBV4-1 and J is TRBJ2-7, with D tentatively TRBD1 (5 bases). The V end was cut by 0 bases, the J end by 3 bases, with 15 bases between. CDR3 length equals 16 residues. Germline V gene data show CDR1 as MGHRA and CDR2 as YSYEKL. In DNA form, the CDR3 reads TGCGCCAGCAGCCAAGAAGGCTGGGGCTCCGGCTACGAGCAGTACTTC. Translated: CASSQEGWGSGYEQYF.

This clonotype was detected many times. The genes are TRBV12-3 or TRBV12-4 and TRBJ1-2, with D maybe TRBD1 (6 bases). The CDR3 loop spans 13 amino acids. V lost 5 bases and J lost 7, with 14 bases in between. The CDR3 here is CASSETGSVGYTF. CDR3 nucleotide sequence: TGTGCCAGCAGTGAAACAGGGAGTGTTGGCTACACCTTC.

This clonotype was observed a few times. The chain uses TRBV5-1 and TRBJ1-4, with D possibly being TRBD1 (5 bases). This CDR3 region has 13 residues. Germline-derived CDR1 and CDR2 are SGHRS and YFSETQ. V lost 7 bases and J 5 bases, leaving 12 bases between the germline ends. CDR3 nucleotides: TGCGCCAGCGCTACAGGATTAAATGAAAAACTGTTTTTT. Translated, it gives CASATGLNEKLFF.

The chain has TRBV28 and TRBJ2-6; TRBD1 matches 7 bases. Germline loops: CDR1 MDHEN, CDR2 SYDVKM. This CDR3 is 18 amino acids long. After removal of 7 bases from V and 0 bases from J, the junction contained 12 bases not matched to a gene. In DNA, the CDR3 is TGTGCCAGCATCCCGACCAGGACAGGATTCTCTGGGGCCAACGTCCTGACTTTC. This sequence encodes CASIPTRTGFSGANVLTF.

This clonotype has at least ten counts. The CDR3 loop reads CATSRDSPGEKLFF. Here the CDR3 DNA reads TGTGCCACCAGCAGAGATTCCCCCGGCGAAAAACTGTTTTTT. The chain is built from TRBV15 and TRBJ1-4; D gene unclear. Germline-derived CDR1 and CDR2 are LNHNV and YYDKDF (reference sequence). The CDR3 covers 14 residues. Trimming shortened V by 0 bases and J by 8 bases, and 10 bases separated the two germline ends.

The sample holds a few counts of this clonotype. The chain links TRBV20-1 to TRBJ2-2; 7 bases agree with TRBD1. The CDR3 sequence is 16 residues long. After removal of 0 bases from V and 3 bases from J, the junction contained 7 bases not matched to a gene. Germline CDR1 is DFQATT and CDR2 is SNEGSKA (reference sequence). The CDR3 DNA is TGCAGTGCTAGAGATCTTGAGGGGGCAGACACCGGGGAGCTGTTTTTT. Its translation: CSARDLEGADTGELFF.

This clonotype was seen at least ten times. The rearrangement uses TRBV6-5 and TRBJ2-5, with unresolved D. This CDR3 is built from 13 residues. V lost 4 bases and J lost 5, with 11 bases in between. The germline gives CDR1 MNHEY, CDR2 SVGAGI. The CDR3, as DNA: TGTGCCAGCAGTTCCGCCCCCGGGGAGACCCAGTACTTC. Its translation: CASSSAPGETQYF.

This clonotype was seen a few times. This rearrangement joins TRBV29-1 to TRBJ1-1; 8 bases fit TRBD1. The CDR3 totals 14 residues. CDR1 is SQVTM and CDR2 is ANQGSEA in the germline V gene. V gave up 3 bases and J gave up 1 base; unmatched junction bases: 4. CDR3: CSVDGQGPNTEAFF. CDR3 in DNA: TGCAGCGTTGATGGACAGGGACCGAACACTGAAGCTTTCTTT.

The chain joins TRBV18 to TRBJ1-5; TRBD1 aligns across 8 bases. Germline assignment: CDR1 KGHSH and CDR2 LQKENI. The CDR3 is made up of 14 amino acids. With 6 bases clipped from V and 2 bases from J, the junction kept 3 bases outside the gene matches. The CDR3 region is CASSGGQGNQPQHF. The CDR3 DNA reads as TGTGCCAGCTCCGGGGGACAGGGCAATCAGCCCCAGCATTTT. Supplemented by reference TRBV18 and TRBJ1-5, the full variable domain reads NAGVMQNPRHLVRRRGQEARLRCSPMKGHSHVYWYRQLPEEGLKFMVYLQKENIIDESGMPKERFSAEFPKEGPSILRIQQVVRGDSAAYFCASSGGQGNQPQHFGDGTRLSIL.

Concerning this clonotype itself: A junction boundary mismatches the germline segment, possibly from a read error. This rearrangement joins TRBV7-9 to TRBJ2-5, with 8 bases aligning to TRBD2. CDR1 and CDR2 (germline): SEHNR, FQNEAQ (reference sequence). This CDR3 contains 19 residues. CDR3 loop: CASRLGSLAGQILQETQYF. Written as DNA, the CDR3 is TGTGCCAGCAGGTTAGGATCCCTAGCGGGCCAGATCCTCCAAGAGACCCAGTACTTC.

The table lists this clonotype with many counts. The chain carries TRBV2 and TRBJ2-5; maybe TRBD1 (6 bases). Germline CDR1 SNHLY, CDR2 FYNNEI. The CDR3 is made up of 15 amino acids. The V end lost 6 bases, the J end lost 1 base, and 15 bases lay between the germline ends. The CDR3 DNA follows: TGTGCCAGCAGCCCAAGAGGGACAAGCCAAGAGACCCAGTACTTC. Amino acids: CASSPRGTSQETQYF.

This clonotype turned up a few times. V is TRBV5-1 and J is TRBJ1-3; no firm D call. Germline assignment: CDR1 SGHRS and CDR2 YFSETQ. The CDR3 extends over 14 amino acids. V was shortened by 0 bases and J by 0 bases, with 4 bases between the two germline ends. CDR3 residues: CASSLENSGNTIYF. CDR3 nucleotide sequence: TGCGCCAGCAGCTTGGAAAACTCTGGAAACACCATATATTTT.

V and J are TRBV15 and TRBJ2-1, with D possibly TRBD1 on 6 matching bases. V shed 6 bases and J shed 6 bases, with 12 bases lying between them. The CDR3 totals 13 residues. CDR1 is LNHNV, CDR2 YYDKDF, per germline (reference sequence). CDR3: CATRDSTGNEQFF. The CDR3 nucleotides are TGTGCCACCAGGGACAGTACGGGCAATGAGCAGTTCTTC.

V usage is TRBV7-2 and J usage is TRBJ1-2; a weak D match, TRBD1 (5 bases). The CDR3 has 15 residues. V was trimmed by 4 bases and J by 4 bases, leaving 16 bases between them. Germline loops: CDR1 SGHTA, CDR2 FQGNSA. CDR3 residues: CASSSPPQGIYGYTF. The CDR3 coding sequence is TGTGCCAGCAGCTCCCCACCCCAGGGTATCTATGGCTACACCTTC. Filled out from reference TRBV7-2 and TRBJ1-2, the complete variable domain reads GAGVSQSPSNKVTEKGKDVELRCDPISGHTALYWYRQSLGQGLEFLIYFQGNSAPDKSGLPSDRFSAERTGGSVSTLTIQRTQQEDSAVYLCASSSPPQGIYGYTFGSGTRLTVV.

This clonotype was counted only a few times. The genes are TRBV28 and TRBJ1-2; TRBD1 aligns across 8 bases. The germline V gene encodes CDR1 MDHEN and CDR2 SYDVKM. This CDR3 contains 11 residues. The CDR3 here is CAVSGGHGYTF. The CDR3 nucleotides read TGTGCAGTATCAGGGGGCCATGGCTACACCTTC.

This clonotype has a handful of counts. The V call is TRBV27, the J call TRBJ2-4, with 10 bases lining up with TRBD1. The CDR3 loop spans 14 amino acids. In germline, CDR1 is MNHEY, CDR2 SMNVEV (reference sequence). The V gene end was trimmed by 5 bases and the J gene end by 9 bases; junction bases not matched to a gene: 7. CDR3 sequence (DNA): TGTGCCAGCAGTCAAGGGACAGGGGCGGGCATTCAGTACTTC. Translating gives CASSQGTGAGIQYF.

The chain links TRBV3-1 to TRBJ1-2, with 7 bases identical to TRBD1. After removal of 0 bases from V and 6 bases from J, the junction contained 13 bases not matched to a gene. Germline lookup yields CDR1 LGHDT and CDR2 YNNKEL (reference sequence). The CDR3 sequence is 17 residues long. The CDR3 spells CASSQDPRGTGGNGYTF. In DNA, the CDR3 is TGTGCCAGCAGCCAAGATCCCAGGGGGACGGGTGGGAATGGCTACACCTTC.

The chain combines TRBV14 with TRBJ2-1, with 7 bases lining up with TRBD1. The J call may be faulty, since TRBJ2-5 better matches the DNA end. This CDR3 region has 16 residues. Germline assignment: CDR1 SGHDN and CDR2 FVKESK. In nucleotides, the CDR3 is TGTGCCAGCAGCCAAGATCTTTGGGGACAGCAAGAGACCCAGTACTTC. Protein sequence: CASSQDLWGQQETQYF.

Ten or more counts support this clonotype. J is TRBJ2-6 and V is TRBV5-1; possibly TRBD2 for D (5 bases). Germline V CDR1 and CDR2: SGHRS, YFSETQ. The V end lost 7 bases, the J end lost 4 bases, and 9 bases lay between the germline ends. CDR3 size: 13 residues. In DNA form, the CDR3 reads TGCGCCAGCCGTGGGAGCGGGGCCAACGTCCTGACTTTC. It encodes CASRGSGANVLTF. The full variable domain, in which reference TRBV5-1 and TRBJ2-6 provide the parts outside the CDR3, is KAGVTQTPRYLIKTRGQQVTLSCSPISGHRSVSWYQQTPGQGLQFLFEYFSETQRNKGNFPGRFSGRQFSNSRSEMNVSTLELGDSALYLCASRGSGANVLTFGAGSRLTVL.

This clonotype showed up just a few times. The genes are TRBV28 and TRBJ2-1; 11 bases line up with TRBD2. Germline assignment: CDR1 MDHEN and CDR2 SYDVKM. Trimming cost V 3 bases and J 7 bases; bases outside gene matches: 5. This CDR3 comprises 15 residues. CDR3 in DNA: TGTGCCAGCAGTTTTGGGGGACTAGCGGTAAATGAGCAGTTCTTC. Translation gives CASSFGGLAVNEQFF.

The chain joins TRBV30 to TRBJ1-1, with TRBD1 as a possible D gene (5 bases). V was cut by 3 bases and J by 0 bases, with 17 bases left in between. This CDR3 has 16 amino acids. Germline V CDR1 and CDR2: GTSNPN, SVGIG (reference sequence). CDR3 nucleotide sequence: TGTGCCTGGAGCGAACTGGGGGGAGGAATGAACACTGAAGCTTTCTTT. It translates to CAWSELGGGMNTEAFF.

Only a few counts were recorded for this clonotype. V is TRBV7-3 and J is TRBJ2-1; D possibly uses TRBD1 or TRBD2 (5 bases each). Germline V gene sequence: CDR1 SGHTA, CDR2 FQGTGA. The CDR3 extends over 14 amino acids. V shed 11 bases and J shed 0 bases, with 14 bases lying between them. The CDR3: CAVSLGGSYNEQFF. CDR3 DNA: TGTGCCGTCTCCCTTGGGGGCTCCTACAATGAGCAGTTCTTC.

This clonotype has just a few counts. The genes are TRBV10-3 and TRBJ1-4; D uncertain. Germline V gene data show CDR1 as ENHRY and CDR2 as SYGVKD. V was cut by 3 bases and J by 5 bases, with 7 bases left in between. This CDR3 contains 13 residues. CDR3 residues: CAISDWANEKLFF. DNA for the CDR3: TGTGCCATCAGTGATTGGGCGAATGAAAAACTGTTTTTT.

This chain uses TRBV28 with TRBJ1-2, with unresolved D. The CDR3 covers 13 residues. The V gene lost 1 base and the J gene lost 3 bases, with 6 bases spanning the gap. Germline CDR1 MDHEN, CDR2 SYDVKM. Here the CDR3 DNA reads TGTGCCAGCAGTTTATCAGACTACTATGGCTACACCTTC. Translation gives CASSLSDYYGYTF.

This clonotype was counted a few times. The chain links TRBV4-3 to TRBJ2-5; D tentatively reads TRBD1 or TRBD2 (5 bases each). Germline-derived CDR1 and CDR2 are LGHNA and YSLEER. V shed 0 bases and J shed 1 base, with 9 bases lying between them. This CDR3 is 15 amino acids long. In DNA, the CDR3 is TGCGCCAGCAGCCAAGAGAGAGGGACCCAAGAGACCCAGTACTTC. It yields the protein CASSQERGTQETQYF.

This clonotype has a handful of counts. V usage is TRBV6-5 and J usage is TRBJ2-7; D gene ambiguous. V was cut by 0 bases and J by 7 bases, with 22 bases left in between. This CDR3 is 17 amino acids long. CDR1 is MNHEY, CDR2 SVGAGI, per germline. CDR3 region: CASSYSVSTGRGREQYF. CDR3 in DNA: TGTGCCAGCAGTTACTCGGTTAGCACGGGCAGAGGAAGAGAGCAGTACTTC.

The chain links TRBV20-1 to TRBJ1-2; tentatively, D is TRBD1 (5 bases). The CDR3 runs 12 residues. CDR1 is DFQATT and CDR2 is SNEGSKA in the germline V gene (reference sequence). V lost 6 bases to trimming and J lost 3 bases, with 11 bases between them. The CDR3 here is CSAQGTHYGYTF. Here the CDR3 DNA reads TGCAGTGCGCAGGGTACCCACTATGGCTACACCTTC.

CDR3 sequence (DNA): TGTGCCAGCTCACCAGAACCAAGAGGTTGGCGGGAACCAACCTACGAGCAGTACTTC. Its protein is CASSPEPRGWREPTYEQYF. The chain has TRBV18 and TRBJ2-7, with D maybe TRBD2 (6 bases). The V gene's germline CDR1 is KGHSH and CDR2 LQKENI. The CDR3 spans 19 residues. V shed 2 bases and J shed 2 bases, with 25 bases lying between them.

The rearrangement joins TRBV27 to TRBJ1-1; D unclear. The germline V gene encodes CDR1 MNHEY and CDR2 SMNVEV (reference sequence). The CDR3 has 13 amino acids. Trimming shortened V by 4 bases and J by 1 base, and 7 bases separated the two germline ends. CDR3 sequence reads: CASSYQANTEAFF. CDR3 in DNA: TGTGCCAGCAGTTATCAAGCGAACACTGAAGCTTTCTTT.

The rearrangement joins TRBV20-1 to TRBJ2-1; 12 nucleotides agree with TRBD2. The CDR3 sequence is 16 residues long. The J segment lost 4 bases and the V segment lost 2 bases, leaving 6 bases of the junction unmatched. Germline V gene data show CDR1 as DFQATT and CDR2 as SNEGSKA (reference sequence). CDR3 in DNA: TGCAGTGCTAGATTTCTAGCGGGAGGGATGTACAATGAGCAGTTCTTC. This gives the protein CSARFLAGGMYNEQFF.

This clonotype showed up just once. A much larger clonotype is one base distant, so this may be a read error. The V and J genes are TRBV4-2 and TRBJ2-7, with TRBD2 as a possible D gene (6 bases). CDR1 is LGHNA, CDR2 YNFKEQ, per germline. V gave up 0 bases and J gave up 7 bases, with 16 bases separating them. This CDR3 has 15 residues. Here the CDR3 DNA reads TGTGCCAGCAGCCAAGATTTTTTGCCGGGGGAAGAGCAGTACTTC. Protein: CASSQDFLPGEEQYF.

CDR3 nucleotide sequence: TGTGCCAGCAGTTTTGAGTCGAGGACTGAGCAGTTCTTC. It is translated as CASSFESRTEQFF. The V call is TRBV27, the J call TRBJ2-1; D gene uncertain. V lost 3 bases and J lost 9, with 12 bases in between. Germline loops: CDR1 MNHEY, CDR2 SMNVEV (reference sequence). This CDR3 region has 13 residues.